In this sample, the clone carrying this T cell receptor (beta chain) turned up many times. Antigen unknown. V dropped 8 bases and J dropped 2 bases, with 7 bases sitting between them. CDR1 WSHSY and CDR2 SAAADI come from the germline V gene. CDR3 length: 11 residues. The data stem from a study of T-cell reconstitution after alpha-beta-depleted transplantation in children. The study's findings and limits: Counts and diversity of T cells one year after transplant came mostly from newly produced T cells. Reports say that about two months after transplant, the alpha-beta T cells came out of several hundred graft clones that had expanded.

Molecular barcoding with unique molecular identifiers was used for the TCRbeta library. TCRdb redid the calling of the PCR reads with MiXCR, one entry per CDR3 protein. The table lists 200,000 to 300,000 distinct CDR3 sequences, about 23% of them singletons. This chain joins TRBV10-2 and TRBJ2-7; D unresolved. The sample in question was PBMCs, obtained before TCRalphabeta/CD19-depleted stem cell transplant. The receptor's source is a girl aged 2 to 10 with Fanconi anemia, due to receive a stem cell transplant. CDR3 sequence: CASRNAYEQYF. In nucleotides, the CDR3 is TGCGCCAGCCGAAACGCCTACGAGCAGTACTTC.